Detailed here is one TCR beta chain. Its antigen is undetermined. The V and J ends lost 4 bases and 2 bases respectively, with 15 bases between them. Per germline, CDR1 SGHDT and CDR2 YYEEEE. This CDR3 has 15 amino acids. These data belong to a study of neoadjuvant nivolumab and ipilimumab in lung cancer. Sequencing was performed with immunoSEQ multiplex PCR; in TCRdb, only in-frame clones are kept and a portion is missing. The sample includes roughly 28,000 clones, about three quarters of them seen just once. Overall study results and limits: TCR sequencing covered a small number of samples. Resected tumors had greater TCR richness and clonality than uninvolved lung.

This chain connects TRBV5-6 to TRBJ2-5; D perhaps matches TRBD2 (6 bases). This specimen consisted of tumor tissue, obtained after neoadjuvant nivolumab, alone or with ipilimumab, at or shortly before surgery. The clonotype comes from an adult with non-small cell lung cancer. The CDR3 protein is CASSPWGVGQETQYF. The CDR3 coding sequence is TGTGCCAGCAGCCCGTGGGGGGTAGGTCAAGAGACCCAGTACTTC.